The 2 T cell receptor beta chains listed next were all sequenced from one sample in a study of T cells after yellow fever vaccination. TCRdb re-derived calls from the 5' RACE reads in MiXCR, one entry per CDR3 protein. The sample has more than 95,000 distinct CDR3 sequences, around 15% seen once. The specimen comprised CD8+ T cells sorted from PBMCs, sampled 5 days after the yellow fever booster vaccination. The receptor source for this set is a man aged 18 to 30 who received the YFV17D yellow fever vaccine.

There are a few counts of this clonotype. V is TRBV10-3 and J is TRBJ2-1; a possible D gene is TRBD1 (7 bases). Per the germline V gene, CDR1 is ENHRY and CDR2 is SYGVKD. The CDR3 loop spans 16 amino acids. The ends were cut back, 4 bases at V and 6 bases at J, with 19 bases in the middle. Here the CDR3 DNA reads TGTGCCATCAGTGCGGAGGGGGCAAGGGGGCTCAATGAGCAGTTCTTC. It translates to CAISAEGARGLNEQFF.

The chain links TRBV9 to TRBJ2-7, with D maybe TRBD1 (5 bases). V lost 0 bases, J lost 2 bases, and 9 bases lay in between. This CDR3 has 14 amino acids. Germline-derived CDR1 and CDR2 are SGDLS and YYNGEE. This CDR3 is CASSVEGAPYEQYF. The DNA of the CDR3 is TGTGCCAGCAGCGTAGAAGGGGCCCCCTACGAGCAGTACTTC.